This TCR beta chain stems from a study of chemoradiotherapy in HPV16-positive cancers (dated by TCRdb to between 2021 and 2024). Looking at the study overall: Using functional T-cell assays on cells from a couple of HPV16-positive patients, the researchers defined candidate HPV-specific T-cell clones and common TCR motifs. Whether T-cell immunity against the HPV oncoproteins E6 and E7 changes during chemoradiotherapy and whether survival is affected by this immunity were examined in the study. Next, the candidate HPV-specific TCRs and motifs were followed in TCR repertoires from over 85 patients with HPV-related cancers.

Receptors were amplified or captured by the immunoSEQ multiplex PCR assay. The table comes from immuneACCESS by way of TCRdb, which keeps in-frame sequences with V and J called. Part of the clones is missing from these tables; in studies checked, under half for an unresolved V gene and the rest for unknown reasons. The sample data list approximately 12,000 clones, and 60% to 80% of these were observed just once. The biggest ten clones account for approximately 0.97% of the sample. Repertoires were sampled multiple times during chemoradiotherapy, which allowed clonal expansion in the tumor microenvironment to be followed. On the study overall, not on this receptor specifically: In HPV16-positive patients, expansion of HPV-responsive T cells during chemoradiotherapy was associated with improved recurrence-free survival. Expansion of candidate HPV-specific clones and E7-related TCR motifs was observed in the tumor microenvironment during treatment, whereas no such expansion was observed for non-HPV-specific T cells. The functional definition of HPV-specific T cells was derived from only a couple of HPV16-positive patients, and the survival association was reported for HPV16-positive patients.

The CDR3 contains 12 residues, cysteine and phenylalanine counted. Of the read, only the CDR3 DNA is kept; its 36 bases are in frame from base 1. V loses 2 bases of germline sequence and J loses 8 bases, and the interval between the two ends is 9 bases. Taken from the germline V gene, the CDR1 and CDR2 loops are MDHEN and SYDVKM. As concerns this clone: It lacks a known antigen. One base away there is no much larger clone; base qualities are not given.

The TCR comes from a human donor with HPV-associated anogenital cancer. The sample was collected from a patient who underwent chemoradiotherapy. The chain joins TRBV28 to TRBJ1-2; the D gene lacks a confident call. The nucleotides are TGTGCCAGCAGTTTAGGAGCGAGGGGCTACACCTTC. It codes for CASSLGARGYTF.